The rows below give T cell receptor beta chains drawn from one sample of a study of human T cells and chemical hapten exposure. MiXCR, applied by TCRdb to the RACE reads, yields one record per CDR3 protein. The data show about 260,000 distinct CDR3 sequences, 8.6% seen once. Material: whole blood, obtained in connection with sensitization to the hapten diphenylcyclopropenone (DPC). These TCRs come from a woman in her thirties or forties with alopecia areata. Some clones in this sample may be carry-over from other donors' samples. Each CDR3 is given with its conserved first and last residue. Only some rows state a clone size, as once, few, many or a class for expanded clones.

V	J	size	CDR3
TRBV11-2	TRBJ2-7	NA	CASSFASTYEQYF
TRBV6-2/TRBV6-3	TRBJ2-6	NA	CASSYSAGAGANVLTF
TRBV4-2	TRBJ2-5	NA	CASSQEPGRETQYF
TRBV20-1	TRBJ1-5	few	CSARARDRGIRSNQPQHF
TRBV19	TRBJ2-2	NA	CASSRGLAVSNTGELFF
TRBV29-1	TRBJ2-2	few	CSVRSGRSGELFF
TRBV6-5	TRBJ1-4	many	CASNPTGGYEKLFF
TRBV12-3/TRBV12-4	TRBJ2-1	few	CASSFQDSFDEQFF
TRBV7-9	TRBJ2-7	NA	CASSPPAGAGARYYEQYF
TRBV19	TRBJ2-1	many	CASSINYPNEQFF
TRBV5-4	TRBJ2-3	few	CASSLGDLADTQYF
TRBV7-6	TRBJ1-6	few	CASSLDGPGRSPLHF
TRBV6-1	TRBJ2-1	NA	CASSEAPHEQFF
TRBV25-1	TRBJ2-1	NA	CASRVPISGEQFF
TRBV7-2	TRBJ1-1	NA	CASSFWTGHEAFF
TRBV3-1	TRBJ1-2	once	CASSQVAGQGDYGYTF
TRBV3-1	TRBJ2-7	many	CASSHDGQGGTYEQYF
TRBV7-9	TRBJ1-5	few	CASSLGDREGNQPQHF
TRBV15	TRBJ2-7	few	CATSGDRFPSYEQYF
TRBV29-1	TRBJ2-7	few	CSVLLGTSGSSKQYF
TRBV6-2/TRBV6-3	TRBJ2-5	many	CASSEIAGAETQYF
TRBV29-1	TRBJ1-1	NA	CSATGHLNTEAFF
TRBV2	TRBJ2-5	NA	CASSERRIASLTQYF
TRBV28	TRBJ1-4	few	CASRPGQPNEKLFF